Listed below are T cell receptor beta chains from one sample, sequenced in a study of Ad26.COV2.S vaccination and SARS-CoV-2 variants. Clones were read by immunoSEQ multiplex PCR, and TCRdb kept only the in-frame ones, dropping some. The profile covers 300,000 to 400,000 clones, with under 90% appearing a single time and around 5.5% taken by the ten largest. Here the sequenced sample was peripheral blood, taken in a trial of Ad26.COV2.S vaccine versus placebo. Receptors originate from a person aged 18-60 years who received the Ad26.COV2.S COVID-19 vaccine or a placebo. CDR3s include the opening cysteine and the closing phenylalanine or tryptophan. Each record gives: V gene, CDR3 protein.

TRBV6-5	CASSPAPNTIYF
TRBV6-5	CASSYSVPGNTIYF
TRBV2	CASSVEDSGGLNTGELFF
TRBV9	CASSPSLLGWGARGTEAFF
TRBV5-1	CASSLDWDSSPPIKYEQYF
TRBV6-2/TRBV6-3	CASSYTPQGNEQYF
TRBV7-2	CASSLFTSGPYNEQFF
TRBV11-3	CASSYLRDSLNQPQHF
TRBV7-9	CASSLETPQETQYF
TRBV5-6	CASSYTGELFF
TRBV4-3	CASSQRPRLAGGRDTQYF
TRBV6-1	CASSEPPPGGANTEAFF
TRBV6-2/TRBV6-3	CASSSGGLNTEAFF
TRBV19	CASSLLGSPNTEAFF
TRBV10-3	CAIRPSEGLLSYEQYF
TRBV7-2	CASSPGLNTGELFF
TRBV2	CASSESGTGLHF